Listed below are T cell receptor beta chains from one sample, sequenced in a study of blood T cell repertoires in COVID-19. Generated by immunoSEQ multiplex PCR, the TCRdb table keeps only in-frame clones and is missing some. The table includes 250,000 to 350,000 clones, about nine tenths detected once. The sequenced material came from peripheral blood. Source of these receptors: a woman aged 25-40 years with active or convalescent COVID-19. The CDR3 runs from the conserved cysteine through the conserved F or W. Each record gives: V gene, D gene, CDR3 length, clone size, J gene, CDR3 DNA, CDR3 protein. A D gene is named only where the DNA matches it firmly. Clone size is stated in some rows and not others, as once, few, many or a class when expanded.

TRBV6-2/TRBV6-3	.	14	.	TRBJ2-3	TGTGCCAGCAGTTACGGGCTAAACACCGATACGCAGTATTTT	CASSYGLNTDTQYF
TRBV5-3	.	15	once	TRBJ1-2	TGTGCCAGAAGCCTCAACCTTGGGGGGAGCTATGGCTACACCTTC	CARSLNLGGSYGYTF
TRBV27	.	16	.	TRBJ1-6	TGTGCCAGCAGTTCAGTCAGGGGCTCCTATAATTCACCCCTCCACTTT	CASSSVRGSYNSPLHF
TRBV10-3	.	16	once	TRBJ1-3	TGTGCCATCAGTGAGGCCACAGGGATAGCTGGAAACACCATATATTTT	CAISEATGIAGNTIYF
TRBV9	TRBD2	17	.	TRBJ2-3	TGTGCCAGCAGCGCCCTGTTTGAGCGGGGAGATACGGATACGCAGTATTTT	CASSALFERGDTDTQYF
TRBV7-9	.	18	few	TRBJ2-2	TGTGCCAGCAGCTACTTGTCAGGGCTAGGCCCGAACACCGGGGAGCTGTTTTTT	CASSYLSGLGPNTGELFF
TRBV30	.	13	once	TRBJ1-6	TGTGCCTGGACGAGCACGTATAATTCACCCCTCCACTTT	CAWTSTYNSPLHF
TRBV15	.	16	once	TRBJ1-2	TGTGCCACCAGCAGAGATCGAGGGATTACTCCCTATGGCTACACCTTC	CATSRDRGITPYGYTF
TRBV6-5	TRBD1	14	once	TRBJ2-7	TGTGCCAGCAGAGCGGGACAGGGGTATGGCGAGCAGTACTTC	CASRAGQGYGEQYF
TRBV30	TRBD1	13	.	TRBJ1-4	TGTGCCGGGTCAGGGGGCTTACGGGAAAAACTGTTTTTT	CAGSGGLREKLFF
TRBV3-1/TRBV3-2	.	13	.	TRBJ1-2	TGTGCCAGCAGCCAAGAACAGAGCTATGGCTACACCTTC	CASSQEQSYGYTF
TRBV27	.	15	.	TRBJ2-2	TGTGCCAGCAGTTTTACGATCTCCGGGGCCGGGGAGCTGTTTTTT	CASSFTISGAGELFF
TRBV5-6	TRBD1	16	.	TRBJ1-2	TGTGCCAGCAGCTTGGTCAGGGGGCGATCTAACTATGGCTACACCTTC	CASSLVRGRSNYGYTF
TRBV27	.	15	.	TRBJ1-5	TGTGCCAGCAGTCAAGGGGATTATAGCAATCAGCCCCAGCATTTT	CASSQGDYSNQPQHF
TRBV25-1	TRBD1	13	.	TRBJ1-2	TGTGCCAGCAGGCAGGGACAGGCGCATGGCTACACCTTC	CASRQGQAHGYTF
TRBV11-3	.	16	once	TRBJ2-2	TGTGCCAGCAGGCAACCAGGGGGGAGAAACACCGGGGAGCTGTTTTTT	CASRQPGGRNTGELFF
TRBV28	TRBD1	15	.	TRBJ1-5	TGTGCCAGCAGTTCGGCGGGACAGGGAGGGCAGCCCCAGCATTTT	CASSSAGQGGQPQHF
TRBV28	.	15	few	TRBJ1-6	TGTGCCAGCAGTTCTAGGGGCCCCTATAATTCACCCCTCCACTTT	CASSSRGPYNSPLHF
TRBV19	.	15	.	TRBJ1-1	TGTGCCAGCAGCGGGGGTAGGGTGCAAGACACTGAAGCTTTCTTT	CASSGGRVQDTEAFF
TRBV7-2	.	15	.	TRBJ2-3	TGTGCCAGCAGCCAGGTGGGGACTAGCACAGATACGCAGTATTTT	CASSQVGTSTDTQYF
TRBV9	TRBD2	15	.	TRBJ2-3	TGTGCCAGCAGCGGTCGAGCGGGGGGCACAGATACGCAGTATTTT	CASSGRAGGTDTQYF
TRBV5-4	TRBD1	17	.	TRBJ1-6	TGTGCCAGCAGCTTGGTGAGAGGAGGGGGCGCGGACTCACCCCTCCACTTT	CASSLVRGGGADSPLHF
TRBV5-6	TRBD1	15	.	TRBJ1-5	TGTGCCAGCAGCTTGGGGACAGGGGCTTCTCAGCCCCAGCATTTT	CASSLGTGASQPQHF
TRBV30	TRBD1	13	few	TRBJ1-2	TGTGCCTGGAGTATGACAGGGGGTTATGGCTACACCTTC	CAWSMTGGYGYTF
TRBV15	.	15	few	TRBJ2-3	TGTGCCACCAGCAGAGATAACCGGGGATCAGATACGCAGTATTTT	CATSRDNRGSDTQYF
TRBV3-1/TRBV3-2	.	15	.	TRBJ2-7	TGTGCCAGCAGCCTGCGTGGGACGGGAGCCTACGAGCAGTACTTC	CASSLRGTGAYEQYF
TRBV11-2	TRBD1	15	.	TRBJ1-6	TGTGCCAGCAGCTTGGGACAGGCTGATAATTCACCCCTCCACTTT	CASSLGQADNSPLHF
TRBV2	.	14	.	TRBJ2-2	TGTGCCAGCAGTTTTCGTAGGGGAGGCGGGGAGCTGTTTTTT	CASSFRRGGGELFF
TRBV18	TRBD1	17	.	TRBJ1-3	TGTGCCAGCTCACCACAAGCGACAGGGGCGGCTGGAAACACCATATATTTT	CASSPQATGAAGNTIYF
TRBV7-8	TRBD1	14	.	TRBJ2-7	TGTGCCAGCAGCTCGACAGGGTCCTCCTACGAGCAGTACTTC	CASSSTGSSYEQYF
TRBV12-3/TRBV12-4	.	13	.	TRBJ2-3	TGTGCCAGCAGTTTAGGGGGGCCGGATACGCAGTATTTT	CASSLGGPDTQYF
TRBV5-6	TRBD2	16	.	TRBJ2-3	TGTGCCAGCAGACCGGGACTAGCGGGGCTCACAGATACGCAGTATTTT	CASRPGLAGLTDTQYF
TRBV9	TRBD1	16	.	TRBJ1-1	TGTGCCAGCAGCCATTCAGGGGGCAAGGGGGGAACTGAAGCTTTCTTT	CASSHSGGKGGTEAFF
TRBV27	.	13	.	TRBJ1-6	TGTGCCAGCAGTTACGGGGTAAATTCACCCCTCCACTTT	CASSYGVNSPLHF
TRBV28	.	13	.	TRBJ1-1	TGTGCCAGCAGTCCCCGACGGGGGGAGCCAGCTTTCTTT	CASSPRRGEPAFF
TRBV6-1	.	12	.	TRBJ1-5	TGTGCCAGCAGTGAAGCCGATCAGCCCCAGCATTTT	CASSEADQPQHF
TRBV7-3	TRBD2	19	.	TRBJ2-2	TGTGCCAGCAGCCCCCAGTTGGGACTAGCGGGGGGGCGGACCGGGGAGCTGTTTTTT	CASSPQLGLAGGRTGELFF
TRBV4-3	.	15	few	TRBJ1-1	TGCGCCAGCAGCCAAGATTCTGGGGGGGGCACTGAAGCTTTCTTT	CASSQDSGGGTEAFF
TRBV21-1	.	15	.	TRBJ1-1	TGTGCCAGCAGCAACGCCCCGGGGTTGGACACTGAAGCTTTCTTT	CASSNAPGLDTEAFF
TRBV30	.	15	.	TRBJ2-7	TGTGCCTGGAGTCGTGGGGGCAGTCTCCCCTACGAGCAGTACTTC	CAWSRGGSLPYEQYF
TRBV27	.	15	.	TRBJ2-2	TGTGCCAGCAGTTTTACGGGGGGCGGAACCGGGGAGCTGTTTTTT	CASSFTGGGTGELFF
TRBV5-1	TRBD1	14	.	TRBJ1-1	TGCGCCAGCAGCTCGCAGGGGGCTGGCACTGAAGCTTTCTTT	CASSSQGAGTEAFF
TRBV7-2	.	16	.	TRBJ2-2	TGTGCCAGCAGCTTAGATCCGGGGAGAGTACCGGGGGAGCTGTTTTTT	CASSLDPGRVPGELFF
TRBV15	TRBD2	18	.	TRBJ2-3	TGTGCCACCAGCAGAGGACGGCTAGCGGGGGGGTCCACGGATACGCAGTATTTT	CATSRGRLAGGSTDTQYF
TRBV9	.	13	.	TRBJ2-3	TGTGCCAGCAGCGTAGGCGGTGCAGATACGCAGTATTTT	CASSVGGADTQYF
TRBV7-2	.	15	.	TRBJ2-3	TGTGCCAGCAGCTTATGGGGGGGGGCCTCGGATACGCAGTATTTT	CASSLWGGASDTQYF
TRBV28	.	12	.	TRBJ1-1	TGTGCCAGCACTGACAGGTCTGTTGAAGCTTTCTTT	CASTDRSVEAFF
TRBV19	.	15	.	TRBJ1-5	TGTGCCAGTAGTATAGCGAGGAGACAGATCCGTCCCCAGCATTTT	CASSIARRQIRPQHF
TRBV30	.	12	.	TRBJ1-2	TGTGCCTGGAGGACTGATTCCGATGGCTACACCTTC	CAWRTDSDGYTF